The T cell receptor beta chain described here comes from a study of blood T cell repertoires in COVID-19. Overall study: Material from acute and convalescent COVID-19 was sourced from the United States, Italy and Spain. In each case, the material was cDNA or gDNA derived from T cells, B-cell-depleted T cells, or PBMCs.

The CDR3 contains 15 residues. Trimming removed 4 bases from V and 4 bases from J; junction bases left unmatched: 6. Germline CDR1 SGHNT, CDR2 YYREEE (reference sequence). In the source study's methods: Nucleated cell counts were estimated from reference gene primer amplification. TCRdb keeps only in-frame clones here, not all; method: immunoSEQ multiplex PCR. V and J calls and clone size are as listed in that table; D and trimming were resolved from the DNA. The profile shows 100,000 or so clones, 70% to 80% of them singletons. The sequencing input was peripheral blood. The chain links TRBV5-4 to TRBJ2-2; 8 nucleotides align to TRBD1. This clonotype was obtained from an older man with active or convalescent COVID-19. CDR3 residues: CASSPRTGFTGELFF. As DNA, the CDR3 is TGTGCCAGCAGCCCTAGGACAGGGTTCACCGGGGAGCTGTTTTTT.